The entry below describes one TCR beta chain. The data originate from a study of blood T cell repertoires in COVID-19. For the study at large: Samples came from the United States, Italy and Spain, spanning acute and convalescent COVID-19. The analysed material was cDNA or gDNA that came from T cells, B-cell-depleted T cells, or PBMCs.

The CDR3 is 17 residues long. V gave up 2 bases and J gave up 3 bases, with 17 bases separating them. In germline, CDR1 is KGHSH, CDR2 LQKENI. TCRdb's table, derived via immunoSEQ multiplex PCR, lists solely in-frame clones and lacks some. The table lists tens of thousands of clones, 83% of them singletons. Material for sequencing was peripheral blood. The receptor was isolated from an elderly woman with acute or convalescent COVID-19. The rearrangement links TRBV18 to TRBJ1-5, with TRBD1 as a possible D gene (5 bases). The CDR3 region is CASSPNFQGGANQPQHF. DNA of the CDR3: TGTGCCAGCTCACCAAATTTCCAGGGTGGTGCCAATCAGCCCCAGCATTTT. The full variable domain, with the rest looked up from reference TRBV18 and TRBJ1-5, is NAGVMQNPRHLVRRRGQEARLRCSPMKGHSHVYWYRQLPEEGLKFMVYLQKENIIDESGMPKERFSAEFPKEGPSILRIQQVVRGDSAAYFCASSPNFQGGANQPQHFGDGTRLSIL.